The source of this T cell receptor beta chain is a study of cytomegalovirus exposure and HLA in healthy donors. The PCR had 60 Vbeta and 13 Jbeta primers. Repertoires were generated with immunoSEQ multiplex PCR, while TCRdb's copy carries only in-frame clones and drops some. The sample has roughly 180,000 clones; more than 65% are singletons. On this clone: Its target is not known.

Study conclusions and caveats: The study designated 150 to 200 TCR beta chains cytomegalovirus-associated.

The clonotype was recovered from a woman aged 25 to 45 in good health and CMV-seropositive. The sample consisted of PBMCs.

The DNA for the CDR3 is TGCGCCAGCAGCCATCCGACTAGCGGAGAAGAGACCCAGTACTTC. Translated, it gives CASSHPTSGEETQYF. This rearrangement joins TRBV4-1 to TRBJ2-5; the match to TRBD2 covers 9 bases. This CDR3 region has 15 residues. Trimming at V came to 3 bases and at J to 3 bases, leaving 5 bases not matched to a gene. Germline CDR1 and CDR2: MGHRA and YSYEKL.